The present T cell receptor beta chain was sequenced within a study of T cells in Graves' hyperthyroidism and ophthalmopathy. CDR1 is GTSNPN, CDR2 SVGIG, per germline (reference sequence). Deletions cut 4 bases from V and 0 bases from J, with 16 bases between. This CDR3 region has 16 residues. RNA transcripts gave rise to amplified TCR beta CDR3 regions. Carried out on the TCR CDR3, a first-round RT-PCR used the HTBI primer set. TCRdb reprocessed the multiplex PCR reads with MiXCR, giving one entry per CDR3 protein. The sample lists some 350,000 distinct CDR3 sequences, about 15% occurring once. Patients aged 18 to 65 with hyperthyroidism were newly diagnosed, with duration under 2 months. Those patients with uncontrolled infection, other autoimmune disease, pregnancy or lactation were excluded. This clonotype was observed many times. Its antigen remains unknown. Study-level results: In validation, the model predicted ophthalmopathy. These predictions came a median about 6.2 months before onset. Peripheral blood also featured most of the thyroid clonotypes expanded above 0.001.

The clonotype comes from a woman in her late teens or twenties with Graves' hyperthyroidism that later progressed to Graves' ophthalmopathy. The genes are TRBV30 and TRBJ1-5; D gene ambiguous. The sample comprised blood. In DNA form, the CDR3 reads TGTGCCTGGATGGACGGTAGAGCCGCTAGCAATCAGCCCCAGCATTTT. It encodes CAWMDGRAASNQPQHF.